This T cell receptor (beta chain) was identified during a study of cytomegalovirus exposure and HLA in healthy donors. Overall study findings and caveats: Confirmation in vitro established that three CMV-associated chains were specific for CMV antigens. The study put 160 or so TCR beta chains on its list as cytomegalovirus-associated.

The J segment lost 5 bases and the V segment lost 2 bases, leaving 8 bases of the junction unmatched. Germline V gene data show CDR1 as LGHNA and CDR2 as YNFKEQ. This CDR3 is 16 amino acids long. This PCR relied on a set of 60 Vbeta primers and 13 Jbeta primers. Method: immunoSEQ multiplex PCR; TCRdb's copy keeps in-frame clones and lacks some. Of around 86,000 clones listed, over 60% are singletons. Comments on this clone: What it binds is not known.

The chain uses TRBV4-2 and TRBJ2-3, with 9 bases identical to TRBD1. What was sequenced was PBMCs. The source is a female donor in good health and CMV-seronegative. Here the CDR3 reads CASSQSPGQGGDTQYF. CDR3 DNA: TGTGCCAGCAGCCAATCGCCGGGACAGGGAGGAGATACGCAGTATTTT.